This note documents a single T cell receptor (beta chain) sequence. This clonotype was counted only a few times. This receptor's antigen is unknown. Qualities for individual bases were not recorded, and no much larger clone is one base off. Ophthalmopathy patients had moderately to severely active disease, Clinical Activity Score of at least 3, NOSPECS grade of at least 4, and duration under 3 months. Exclusion was applied to patients with uncontrolled infections, other autoimmune diseases, pregnancy or lactation. Diagnoses were established on the basis of clinical symptoms, serum thyroxine and TRAb, thyroid ultrasound, and orbital computed tomography. PBMCs were separated from 8 to 10 ml of fresh peripheral blood using Ficoll-Paque density gradient centrifugation. Total RNA was extracted using Trizol reagent, and RNA quality was assessed on an Agilent 2100 Bioanalyzer. The data were obtained in a study of T cells in Graves' hyperthyroidism and ophthalmopathy (dated by TCRdb to between 2018 and 2020). Regarding the study in general: Peripheral blood was collected at initial diagnosis, before any treatment. Prospective prediction of ophthalmopathy was tested in an independent validation cohort consisting of some 20 hyperthyroidism patients and approximately 16 patients who later progressed to ophthalmopathy. To identify distinguishing TCR V-J signatures, a discovery cohort of 95 to 100 patients was used, comprising 40 to 45 with Graves' ophthalmopathy and about 59 with stable Graves' hyperthyroidism. In addition, the study compared T-cell repertoires in thyroid tissue and in blood from roughly six Graves' hyperthyroidism patients. The roughly 91 discovery patients were randomly divided into training and test sets at a 7:3 ratio. Following sampling, methimazole starting at 30 mg daily was given to hyperthyroidism patients, and high-dose intravenous methylprednisolone was given to ophthalmopathy patients. TCR Vbeta CDR3 sequencing of around 130 peripheral blood samples (43 ophthalmopathy, about 80 hyperthyroidism and approximately 17 progressor patients) is reported in the paper. Beyond this particular receptor, the publication reports: Sample size was not statistically predetermined, and blinding of investigators to group allocation was not performed. In validation, the model predicted progression to ophthalmopathy with roughly 70% sensitivity and approximately 72% specificity, a median of about 6 months before onset. Blood samples also contained most of the expanded thyroid clonotypes (frequency above 0.001), which suggests that blood repertoires may reflect thyroid immune responses. In cross-validation, a model built on a 13 V-J signature told ophthalmopathy apart from stable hyperthyroidism with under 90% sensitivity and approximately 84% specificity, and in testing the same model reached 80%/75%.

The TCR beta CDR3 regions were amplified from the RNA transcripts. The first round of RT-PCR for the TCR CDR3 was performed with the HTBI primer set and the Qiagen OneStep RT-PCR kit. A second multiplex PCR round built the libraries, followed by size selection and purification. Libraries were sequenced paired-end with 100 bp reads on an Illumina HiSeq2000. Per the original workflow: SOAPnuke was used to process the raw data, with reads discarded if the reads contained adapters or uncalled bases, had a mean Phred below 15, or lacked an exact constant-primer or identifier match. COPE v1.2.5 was used to merge the high-quality paired reads, and each unique nucleotide sequence was defined as a clonotype. Clonotypes were aligned to IMGT TRBV, TRBD and TRBJ reference segments using MiTCR v1.1. The analysis included only V-J combinations with a frequency above 0.0001, which together covered around 99% of the repertoires. The TCS score was defined as the ratio of F50 (clonal expansion) to E x V (chaos), calculated using BLOSUM62-based TCRdist between CDR3 peptides within each V-J. Welch's t-statistics and random forest reduced roughly 500 V-J features to fewer than 15, which were used in a naive Bayes classifier (R e1071). TCRdb trimmed public reads at Q25 via fastp, called clones via MiXCR and kept in-frame beta chains. Each CDR3 protein gets just one entry, which takes the most common genes and DNA from the rows behind it. For this entry, the V and J calls and clone size follow TCRdb and not the study's own pipeline. The sample table lists fewer than 750,000 distinct CDR3 sequences, approximately 15% of them with a count of one. Around 12% of the sample lies in the top ten.

V is reduced by 4 bases and J by 4 bases, leaving a spacing of 8 bases between them. Measured from the cysteine to the phenylalanine, the CDR3 is 13 residues long. Of all the DNA, just the CDR3 is kept, 39 bases in frame from base 1. As encoded in the germline V gene (reference sequence), CDR1 is LNHNV while CDR2 is YYDKDF. The chain uses TRBV15 and TRBJ2-1; the D gene identity is not certain. This receptor was identified in a woman between 50 and 59 years old with Graves' ophthalmopathy. Sequencing input: blood. The DNA sequence reads TGTGCCACCAGCACCGGACCTTACAATGAGCAGTTCTTC. Its coded protein is CATSTGPYNEQFF.